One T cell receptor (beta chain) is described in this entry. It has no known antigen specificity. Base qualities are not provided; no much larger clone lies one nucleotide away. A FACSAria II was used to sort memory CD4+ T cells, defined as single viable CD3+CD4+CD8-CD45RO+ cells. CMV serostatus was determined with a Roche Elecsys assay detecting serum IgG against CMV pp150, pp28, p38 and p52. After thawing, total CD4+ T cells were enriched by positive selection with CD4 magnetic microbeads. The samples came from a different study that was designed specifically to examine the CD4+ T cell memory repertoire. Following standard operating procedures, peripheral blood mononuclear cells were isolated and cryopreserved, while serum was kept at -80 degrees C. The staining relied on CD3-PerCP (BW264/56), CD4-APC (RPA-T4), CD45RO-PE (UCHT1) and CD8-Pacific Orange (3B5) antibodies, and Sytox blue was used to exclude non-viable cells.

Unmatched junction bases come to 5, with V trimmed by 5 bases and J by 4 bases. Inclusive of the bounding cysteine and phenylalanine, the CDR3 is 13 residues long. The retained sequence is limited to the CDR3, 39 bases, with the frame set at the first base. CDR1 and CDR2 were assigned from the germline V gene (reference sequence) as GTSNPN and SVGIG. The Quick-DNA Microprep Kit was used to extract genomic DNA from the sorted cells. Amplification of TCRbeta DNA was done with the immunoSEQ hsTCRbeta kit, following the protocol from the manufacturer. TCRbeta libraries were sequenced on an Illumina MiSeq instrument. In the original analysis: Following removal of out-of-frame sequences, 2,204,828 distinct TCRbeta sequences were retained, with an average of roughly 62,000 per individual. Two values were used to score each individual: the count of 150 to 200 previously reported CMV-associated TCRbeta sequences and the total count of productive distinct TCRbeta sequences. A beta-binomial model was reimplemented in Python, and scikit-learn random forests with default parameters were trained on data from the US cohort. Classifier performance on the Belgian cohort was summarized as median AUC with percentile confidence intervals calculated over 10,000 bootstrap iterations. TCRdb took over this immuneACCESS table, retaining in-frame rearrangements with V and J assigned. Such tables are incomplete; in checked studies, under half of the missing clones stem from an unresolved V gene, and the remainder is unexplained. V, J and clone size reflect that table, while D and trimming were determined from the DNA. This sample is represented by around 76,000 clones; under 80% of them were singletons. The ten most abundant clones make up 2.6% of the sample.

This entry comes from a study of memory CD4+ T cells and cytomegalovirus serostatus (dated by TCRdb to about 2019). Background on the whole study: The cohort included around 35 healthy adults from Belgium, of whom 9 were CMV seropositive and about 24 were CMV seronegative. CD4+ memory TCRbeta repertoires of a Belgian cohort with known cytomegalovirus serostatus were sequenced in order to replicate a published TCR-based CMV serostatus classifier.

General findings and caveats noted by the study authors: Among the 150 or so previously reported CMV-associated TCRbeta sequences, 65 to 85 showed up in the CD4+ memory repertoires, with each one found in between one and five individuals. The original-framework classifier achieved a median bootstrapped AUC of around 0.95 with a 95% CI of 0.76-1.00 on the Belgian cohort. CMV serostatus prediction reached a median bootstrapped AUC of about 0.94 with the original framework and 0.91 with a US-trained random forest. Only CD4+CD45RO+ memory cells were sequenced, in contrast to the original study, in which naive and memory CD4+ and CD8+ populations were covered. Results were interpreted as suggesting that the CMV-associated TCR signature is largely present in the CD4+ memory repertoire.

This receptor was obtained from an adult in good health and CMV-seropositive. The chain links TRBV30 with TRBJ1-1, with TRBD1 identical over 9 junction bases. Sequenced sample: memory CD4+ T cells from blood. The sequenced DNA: TGTGCCTGGCACCGGGACAGGGCCACTGAAGCTTTCTTT. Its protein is CAWHRDRATEAFF. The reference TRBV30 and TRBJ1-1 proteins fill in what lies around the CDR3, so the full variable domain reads SQTIHQWPATLVQPVGSPLSLECTVEGTSNPNLYWYRQAAGRGLQLLFYSVGIGQISSEVPQNLSASRPQDRQFILSSKKLLLSDSGFYLCAWHRDRATEAFFGQGTRLTVV.